The rows below give T cell receptor beta chains drawn from one sample of a study of human T cells and chemical hapten exposure. TCRdb independently ran MiXCR on the RACE reads; one entry per CDR3 protein. Of about 54,000 distinct CDR3 sequences listed, more than 9% are singletons. Sample: whole blood, taken in connection with sensitization to the hapten diphenylcyclopropenone (DPC). Receptor source: a woman in her fifties or sixties with alopecia areata. Some clones in this sample may be carry-over from other donors' samples. The CDR3 runs from the conserved cysteine through the conserved F or W. Each record gives: V gene, CDR3 length, clone size, J gene, D gene, CDR3 DNA, CDR3 protein. The D gene is left open where the match is weak. Size is omitted from some rows. Given values are once, few, many or a class for expanded clones.

TRBV28	12	NA	TRBJ2-1	NA	TGTGCCAGCAGTCCCATGAGGAATGAGCAGTTCTTC	CASSPMRNEQFF
TRBV12-3/TRBV12-4	12	many	TRBJ1-5	NA	TGTGCCAGCAGTCCCTACAATCAGCCCCAGCATTTT	CASSPYNQPQHF
TRBV6-1	15	many	TRBJ2-7	NA	TGTGCCAGCAGTGAAGACCCGACAGGTACCTACGAGCAGTACTTC	CASSEDPTGTYEQYF
TRBV20-1	13	few	TRBJ1-4	NA	TGCAGTGCTAGGGGACCCACCGGGATGAAACTGTTTTTT	CSARGPTGMKLFF
TRBV11-2	13	few	TRBJ1-1	NA	TGTGCCAGCAGCTTAGATCGCGCGGGGGAAGCTTTCTTT	CASSLDRAGEAFF
TRBV7-9	17	few	TRBJ2-3	NA	TGTGCCAGCGAGTTAGGTTACGGCGTGGTGGGCACAGATACGCAGTATTTT	CASELGYGVVGTDTQYF
TRBV28	11	NA	TRBJ2-1	NA	TGTGCCAGCAGTTTAAGGGACGAGCAGTTCTTC	CASSLRDEQFF
TRBV4-3	15	many	TRBJ1-1	NA	TGCGCCAGCAGCCAAGATAGGGGTAGGGCGAGTTGGGCTTTCTTT	CASSQDRGRASWAFF
TRBV7-2	15	few	TRBJ2-1	NA	TGTGCCAGCAGCTTGAACCCGAGGGGTTACAATGAGCAGTTCTTC	CASSLNPRGYNEQFF
TRBV6-5	17	NA	TRBJ2-6	TRBD1	TGTGCCAGCAGTCGGGACAGGAGATACTCTGGGGCCAACGTCCTGACTTTC	CASSRDRRYSGANVLTF
TRBV7-8	16	few	TRBJ2-5	NA	TGTGCCAGCAGCTCACTACAGCTCCGGGGGCAAGAGACCCAGTACTTC	CASSSLQLRGQETQYF
TRBV29-1	13	NA	TRBJ2-1	TRBD2	TGCAGCGTTGAGCCTAGCGGATACAATGAGCAGTTCTTC	CSVEPSGYNEQFF
TRBV18	13	many	TRBJ2-7	NA	TGTGCCAGCTCAGACGCGCAAGGGTACGAGCAGTACTTC	CASSDAQGYEQYF
TRBV6-1	15	few	TRBJ2-7	NA	TGTGCCAGCAGTGAACTGGGGTCAGGGTCCTACGAGCAGTACTTC	CASSELGSGSYEQYF
TRBV7-2	16	NA	TRBJ2-3	TRBD2	TGTGCCAGCAGCTTAGCCCGGACTAGCGGGACAGATACGCAGTATTTT	CASSLARTSGTDTQYF
TRBV11-2	14	few	TRBJ2-7	TRBD1	TGTGCCAGCAGCTTTTTCAGGGACAGCTACGAGCAGTACTTC	CASSFFRDSYEQYF
TRBV6-2/TRBV6-3	19	many	TRBJ2-2	NA	TGTGCCAGCAGTTACACAAACGGGGGACCAACGAAAAACACCGGGGAGCTGTTTTTT	CASSYTNGGPTKNTGELFF
TRBV7-8	15	NA	TRBJ2-7	TRBD2	TGTGCCAGCAGCTTAGCGACGGGAGGGATCTACGAGCAGTACTTC	CASSLATGGIYEQYF
TRBV6-2/TRBV6-3	15	many	TRBJ2-5	TRBD2	TGTGCCACCCGACGGACTAGCGGGCTGGGAGAGACCCAGTACTTC	CATRRTSGLGETQYF
TRBV10-1	15	many	TRBJ2-2	TRBD2	TGCGCCAGCACCGGAGCGGGGGAAAACACCGGGGAGCTGTTTTTT	CASTGAGENTGELFF